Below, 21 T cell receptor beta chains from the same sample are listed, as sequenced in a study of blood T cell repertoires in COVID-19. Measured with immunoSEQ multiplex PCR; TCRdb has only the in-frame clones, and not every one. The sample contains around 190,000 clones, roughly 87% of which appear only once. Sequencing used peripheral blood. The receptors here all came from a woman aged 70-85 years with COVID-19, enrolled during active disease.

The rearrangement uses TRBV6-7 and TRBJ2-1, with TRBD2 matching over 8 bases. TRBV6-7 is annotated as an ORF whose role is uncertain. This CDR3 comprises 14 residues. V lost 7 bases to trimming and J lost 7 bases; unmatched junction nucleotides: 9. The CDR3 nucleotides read TGTGCCAGCACTGAACTAGCGGCTTCTAATGAGCAGTTCTTC. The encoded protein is CASTELAASNEQFF.

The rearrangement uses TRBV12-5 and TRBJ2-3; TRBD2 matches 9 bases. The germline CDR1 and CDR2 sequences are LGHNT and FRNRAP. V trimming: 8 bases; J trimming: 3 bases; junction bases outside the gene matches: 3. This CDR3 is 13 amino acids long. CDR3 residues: CASRLAVTDTQYF. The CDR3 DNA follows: TGTGCTAGTCGACTAGCGGTTACAGATACGCAGTATTTT.

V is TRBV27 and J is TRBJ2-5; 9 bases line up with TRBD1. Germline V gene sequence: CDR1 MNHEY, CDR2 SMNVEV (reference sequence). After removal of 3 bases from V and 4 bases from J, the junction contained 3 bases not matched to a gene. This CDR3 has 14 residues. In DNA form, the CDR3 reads TGTGCCAGCAGTTTGAACAGGGGGCGAGAGACCCAGTACTTC. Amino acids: CASSLNRGRETQYF.

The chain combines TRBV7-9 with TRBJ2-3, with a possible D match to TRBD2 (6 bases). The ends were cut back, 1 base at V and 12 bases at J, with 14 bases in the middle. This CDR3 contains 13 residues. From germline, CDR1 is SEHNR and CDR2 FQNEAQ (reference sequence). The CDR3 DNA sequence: TGTGCCAGCAGCTTAGAGGGCGGGACGTATCAGTATTTT. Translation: CASSLEGGTYQYF. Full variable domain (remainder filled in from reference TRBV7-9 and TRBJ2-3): DTGVSQNPRHKITKRGQNVTFRCDPISEHNRLYWYRQTLGQGPEFLTYFQNEAQLEKSRLLSDRFSAERPKGSFSTLEIQRTEQGDSAMYLCASSLEGGTYQYFGPGTRLTVL.

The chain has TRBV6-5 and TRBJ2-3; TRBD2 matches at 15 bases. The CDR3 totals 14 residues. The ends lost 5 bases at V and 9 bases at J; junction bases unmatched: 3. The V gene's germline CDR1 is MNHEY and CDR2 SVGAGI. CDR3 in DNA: TGTGCCAGCAGTATGGGACTAGCGGGAGGCACGCAGTATTTT. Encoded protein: CASSMGLAGGTQYF.

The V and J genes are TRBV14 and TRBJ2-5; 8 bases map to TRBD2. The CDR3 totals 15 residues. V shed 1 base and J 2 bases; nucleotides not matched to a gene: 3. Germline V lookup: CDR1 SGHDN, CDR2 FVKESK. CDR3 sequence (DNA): TGTGCCAGCAGCCAAGGACTAGCGTCACAAGAGACCCAGTACTTC. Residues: CASSQGLASQETQYF.

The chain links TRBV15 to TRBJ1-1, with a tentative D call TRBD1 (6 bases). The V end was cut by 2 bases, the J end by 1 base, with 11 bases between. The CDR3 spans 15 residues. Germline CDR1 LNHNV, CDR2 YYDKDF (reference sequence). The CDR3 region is CATSRPTGWNTEAFF. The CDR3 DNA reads TGTGCCACCAGCAGACCGACAGGCTGGAACACTGAAGCTTTCTTT.

The CDR3 DNA reads TGCGCCAGCAGTGATGCGTATGGCTACACCTTC. Translation gives CASSDAYGYTF. V is TRBV10-2 and J is TRBJ1-2; D call uncertain. Deletions cut 3 bases from V and 5 bases from J, with 4 bases between. Germline lookup yields CDR1 WSHSY and CDR2 SAAADI. The CDR3 has 11 residues.

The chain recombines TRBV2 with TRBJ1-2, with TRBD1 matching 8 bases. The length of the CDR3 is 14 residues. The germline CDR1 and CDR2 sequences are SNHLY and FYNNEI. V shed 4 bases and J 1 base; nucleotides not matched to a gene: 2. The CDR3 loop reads CASSGDRINYGYTF. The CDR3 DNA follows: TGTGCCAGCAGTGGGGACAGGATTAACTATGGCTACACCTTC.

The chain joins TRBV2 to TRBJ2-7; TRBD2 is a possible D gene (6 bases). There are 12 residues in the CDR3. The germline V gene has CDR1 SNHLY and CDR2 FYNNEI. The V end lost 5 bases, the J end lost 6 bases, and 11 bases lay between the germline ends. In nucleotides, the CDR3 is TGTGCCAGCAGTAAGGAGGGCCGCGAGCAGTACTTC. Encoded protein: CASSKEGREQYF.

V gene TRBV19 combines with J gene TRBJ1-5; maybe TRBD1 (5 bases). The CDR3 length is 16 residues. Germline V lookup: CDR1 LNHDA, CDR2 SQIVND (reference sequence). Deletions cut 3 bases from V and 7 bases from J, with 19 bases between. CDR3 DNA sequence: TGTGCCAGTAGTATCAGGGCTGTCCAATATGTGCAGCCCCAGCATTTT. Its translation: CASSIRAVQYVQPQHF.

This CDR3 is CASSLWGAVGEKLFF. In DNA form, the CDR3 reads TGTGCCAGCAGTCTCTGGGGCGCGGTAGGTGAAAAACTGTTTTTT. V usage is TRBV27 and J usage is TRBJ1-4, with a weak D call TRBD1 (5 bases). The length of the CDR3 is 15 residues. CDR1 is MNHEY and CDR2 is SMNVEV in the germline V gene (reference sequence). Trimming stripped 5 bases from V and 7 bases from J, with 17 bases between.

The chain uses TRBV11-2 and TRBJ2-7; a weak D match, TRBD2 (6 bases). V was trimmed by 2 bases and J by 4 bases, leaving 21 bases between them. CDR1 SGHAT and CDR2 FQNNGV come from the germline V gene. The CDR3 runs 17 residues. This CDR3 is CASSLKSLGTSLYEQYF. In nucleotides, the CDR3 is TGTGCCAGCAGCTTAAAGTCATTGGGGACTTCCCTTTACGAGCAGTACTTC.

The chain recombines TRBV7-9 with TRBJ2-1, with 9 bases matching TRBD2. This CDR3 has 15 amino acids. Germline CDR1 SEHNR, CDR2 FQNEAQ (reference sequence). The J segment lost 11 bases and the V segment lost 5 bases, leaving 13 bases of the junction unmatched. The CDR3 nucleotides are TGTGCCAGCAGCCCTGGTGGCGGGAGGGCCATAAAGCAGTTCTTC. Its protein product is CASSPGGGRAIKQFF.

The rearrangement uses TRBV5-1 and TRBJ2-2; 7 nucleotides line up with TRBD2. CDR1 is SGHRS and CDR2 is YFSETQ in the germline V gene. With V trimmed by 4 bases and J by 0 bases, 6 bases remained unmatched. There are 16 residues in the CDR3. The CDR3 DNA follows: TGCGCCAGCAGCCCCGGGGGGACCGCGAACACCGGGGAGCTGTTTTTT. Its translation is CASSPGGTANTGELFF.

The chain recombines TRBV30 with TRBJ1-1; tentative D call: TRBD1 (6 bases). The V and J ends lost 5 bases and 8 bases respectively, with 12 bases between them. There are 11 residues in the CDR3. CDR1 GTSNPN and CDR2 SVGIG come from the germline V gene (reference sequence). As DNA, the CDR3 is TGTGCCTGGGACCTCGACAGGGAAGCTTTCTTT. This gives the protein CAWDLDREAFF.

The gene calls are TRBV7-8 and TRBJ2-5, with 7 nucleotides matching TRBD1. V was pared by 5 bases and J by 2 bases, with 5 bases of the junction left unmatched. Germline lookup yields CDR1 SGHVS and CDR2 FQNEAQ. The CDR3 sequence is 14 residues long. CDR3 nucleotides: TGTGCCAGCAGCACCGGGGACAGTCAAGAGACCCAGTACTTC. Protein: CASSTGDSQETQYF. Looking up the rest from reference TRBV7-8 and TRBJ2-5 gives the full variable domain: GAGVSQSPRYKVAKRGQDVALRCDPISGHVSLFWYQQALGQGPEFLTYFQNEAQLDKSGLPSDRFFAERPEGSVSTLKIQRTQQEDSAVYLCASSTGDSQETQYFGPGTRLLVL.

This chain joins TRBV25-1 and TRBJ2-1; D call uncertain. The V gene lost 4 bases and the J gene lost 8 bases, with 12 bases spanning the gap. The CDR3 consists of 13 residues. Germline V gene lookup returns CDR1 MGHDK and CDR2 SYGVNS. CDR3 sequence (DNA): TGTGCCAGCAGTGCGGGTCCTATATATGAGCAGTTCTTC. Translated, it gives CASSAGPIYEQFF. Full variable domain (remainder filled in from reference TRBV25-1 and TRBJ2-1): EADIYQTPRYLVIGTGKKITLECSQTMGHDKMYWYQQDPGMELHLIHYSYGVNSTEKGDLSSESTVSRIRTEHFPLTLESARPSHTSQYLCASSAGPIYEQFFGPGTRLTVL.

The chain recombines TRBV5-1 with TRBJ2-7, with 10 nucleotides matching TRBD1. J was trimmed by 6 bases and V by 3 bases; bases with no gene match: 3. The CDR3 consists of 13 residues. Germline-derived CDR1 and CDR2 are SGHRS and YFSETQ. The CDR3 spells CASSSDRGREQYF. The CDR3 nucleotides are TGCGCCAGCAGCTCCGACAGGGGGCGCGAGCAGTACTTC.

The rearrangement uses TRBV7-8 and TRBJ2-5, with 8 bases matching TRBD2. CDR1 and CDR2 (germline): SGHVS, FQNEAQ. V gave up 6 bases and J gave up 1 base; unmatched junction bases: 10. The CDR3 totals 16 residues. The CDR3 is CASRLAPGLGQETQYF. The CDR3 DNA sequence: TGTGCCAGCAGACTAGCCCCGGGACTAGGCCAAGAGACCCAGTACTTC.

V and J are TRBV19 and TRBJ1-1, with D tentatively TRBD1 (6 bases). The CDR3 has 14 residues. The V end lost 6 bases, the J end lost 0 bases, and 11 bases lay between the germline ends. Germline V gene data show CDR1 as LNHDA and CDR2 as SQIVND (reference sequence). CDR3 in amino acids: CASRSGTMNTEAFF. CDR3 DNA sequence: TGTGCCAGTAGGTCCGGGACAATGAACACTGAAGCTTTCTTT.